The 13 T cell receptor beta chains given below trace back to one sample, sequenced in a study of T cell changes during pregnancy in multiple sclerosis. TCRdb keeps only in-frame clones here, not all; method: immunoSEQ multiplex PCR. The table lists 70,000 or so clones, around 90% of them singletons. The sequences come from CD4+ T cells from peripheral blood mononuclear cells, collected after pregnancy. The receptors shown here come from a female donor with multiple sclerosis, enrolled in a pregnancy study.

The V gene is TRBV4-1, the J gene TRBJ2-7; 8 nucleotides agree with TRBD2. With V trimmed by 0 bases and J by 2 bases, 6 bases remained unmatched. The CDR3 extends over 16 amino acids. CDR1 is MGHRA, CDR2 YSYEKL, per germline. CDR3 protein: CASSQERLAGTYEQYF. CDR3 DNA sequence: TGCGCCAGCAGCCAAGAGCGTCTAGCGGGTACCTACGAGCAGTACTTC.

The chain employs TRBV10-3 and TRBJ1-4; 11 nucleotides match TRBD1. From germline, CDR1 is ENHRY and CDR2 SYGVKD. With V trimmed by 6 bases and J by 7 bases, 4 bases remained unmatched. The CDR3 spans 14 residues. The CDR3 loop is CAISRDRGVEKLFF. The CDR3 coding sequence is TGTGCCATCAGCCGGGACAGGGGGGTTGAAAAACTGTTTTTT.

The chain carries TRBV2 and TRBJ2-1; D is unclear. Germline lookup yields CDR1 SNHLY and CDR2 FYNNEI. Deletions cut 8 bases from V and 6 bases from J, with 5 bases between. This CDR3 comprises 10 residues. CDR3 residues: CASASNEQFF. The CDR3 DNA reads TGTGCCAGCGCGAGCAATGAGCAGTTCTTC.

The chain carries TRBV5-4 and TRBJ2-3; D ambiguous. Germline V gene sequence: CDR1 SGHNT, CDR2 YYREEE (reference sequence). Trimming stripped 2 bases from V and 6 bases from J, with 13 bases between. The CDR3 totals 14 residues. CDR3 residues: CASSLDPFRDTQYF. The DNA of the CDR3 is TGTGCCAGCAGCTTAGATCCTTTCAGGGATACGCAGTATTTT.

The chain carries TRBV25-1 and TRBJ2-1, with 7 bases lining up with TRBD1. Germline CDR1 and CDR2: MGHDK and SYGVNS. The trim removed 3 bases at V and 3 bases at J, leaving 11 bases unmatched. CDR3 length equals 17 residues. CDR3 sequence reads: CASSEPGDRAHYNEQFF. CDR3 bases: TGTGCCAGCAGTGAGCCGGGCGACAGGGCGCACTACAATGAGCAGTTCTTC.

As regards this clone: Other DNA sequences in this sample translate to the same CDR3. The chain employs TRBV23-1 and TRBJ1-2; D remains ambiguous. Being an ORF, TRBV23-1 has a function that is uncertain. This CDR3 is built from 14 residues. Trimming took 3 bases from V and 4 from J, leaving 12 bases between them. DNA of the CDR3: TGCGCCAGCAGTCATCCTGCCTTGAGCTATGGCTACACCTTC. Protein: CASSHPALSYGYTF.

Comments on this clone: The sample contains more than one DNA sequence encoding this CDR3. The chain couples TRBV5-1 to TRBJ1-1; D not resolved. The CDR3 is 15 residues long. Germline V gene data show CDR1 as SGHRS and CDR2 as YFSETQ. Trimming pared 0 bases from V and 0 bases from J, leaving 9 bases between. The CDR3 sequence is CASSLGLAVNTEAFF. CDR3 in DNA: TGCGCCAGCAGCTTGGGTTTGGCAGTGAACACTGAAGCTTTCTTT.

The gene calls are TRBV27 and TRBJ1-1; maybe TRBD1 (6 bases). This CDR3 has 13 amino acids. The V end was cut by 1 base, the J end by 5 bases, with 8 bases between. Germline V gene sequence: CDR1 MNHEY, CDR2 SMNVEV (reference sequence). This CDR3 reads CASSLLRGTEAFF. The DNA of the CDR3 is TGTGCCAGCAGTTTATTAAGGGGGACTGAAGCTTTCTTT.

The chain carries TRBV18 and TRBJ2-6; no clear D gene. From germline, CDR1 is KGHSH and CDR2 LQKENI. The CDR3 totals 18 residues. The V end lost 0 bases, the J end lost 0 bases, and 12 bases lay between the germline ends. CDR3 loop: CASSPPSRVSSGANVLTF. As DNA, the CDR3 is TGTGCCAGCTCACCACCCTCTCGGGTGTCCTCTGGGGCCAACGTCCTGACTTTC.

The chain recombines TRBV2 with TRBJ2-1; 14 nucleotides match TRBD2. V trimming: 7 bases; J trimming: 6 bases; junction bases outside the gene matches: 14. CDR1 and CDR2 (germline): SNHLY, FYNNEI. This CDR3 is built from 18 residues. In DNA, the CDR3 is TGTGCCAGCACGGGGGGACTAGCGGGAGCTACCGGGGGCAATGAGCAGTTCTTC. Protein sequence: CASTGGLAGATGGNEQFF.

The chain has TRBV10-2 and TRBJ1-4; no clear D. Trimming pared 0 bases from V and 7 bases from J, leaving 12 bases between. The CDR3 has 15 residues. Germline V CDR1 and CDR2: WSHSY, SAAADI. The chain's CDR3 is CASSESAGQSEKLFF. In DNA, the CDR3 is TGCGCCAGCAGTGAGTCGGCAGGTCAAAGTGAAAAACTGTTTTTT.

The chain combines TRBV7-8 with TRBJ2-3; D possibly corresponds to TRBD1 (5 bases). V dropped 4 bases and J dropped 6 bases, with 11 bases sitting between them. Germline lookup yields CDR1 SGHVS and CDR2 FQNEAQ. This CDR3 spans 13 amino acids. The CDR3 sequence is CASSWGAGDTQYF. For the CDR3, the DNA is TGTGCCAGCAGCTGGGGTGCAGGGGATACGCAGTATTTT.

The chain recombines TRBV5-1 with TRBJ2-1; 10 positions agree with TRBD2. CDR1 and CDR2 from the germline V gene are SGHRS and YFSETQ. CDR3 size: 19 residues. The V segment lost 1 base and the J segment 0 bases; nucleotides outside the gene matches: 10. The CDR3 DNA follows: TGCGCCAGCAGCTTGTCGGGCCTAGCGGGGGACCCCTCCTACAATGAGCAGTTCTTC. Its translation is CASSLSGLAGDPSYNEQFF.